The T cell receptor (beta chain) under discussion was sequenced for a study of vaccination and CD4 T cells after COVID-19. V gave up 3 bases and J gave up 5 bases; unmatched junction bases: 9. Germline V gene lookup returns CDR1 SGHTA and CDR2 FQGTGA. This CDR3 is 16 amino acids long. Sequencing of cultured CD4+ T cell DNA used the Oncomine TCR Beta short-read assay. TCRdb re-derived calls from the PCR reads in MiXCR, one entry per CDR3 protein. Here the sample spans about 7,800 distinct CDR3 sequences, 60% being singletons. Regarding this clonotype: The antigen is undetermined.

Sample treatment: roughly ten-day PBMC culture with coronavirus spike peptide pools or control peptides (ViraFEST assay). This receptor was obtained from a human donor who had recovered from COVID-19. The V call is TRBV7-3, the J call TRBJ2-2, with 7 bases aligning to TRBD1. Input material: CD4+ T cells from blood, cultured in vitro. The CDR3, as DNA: TGTGCCAGCAGCTTCAGAGGGGGCATGAATACCGGGGAGCTGTTTTTT. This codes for CASSFRGGMNTGELFF.